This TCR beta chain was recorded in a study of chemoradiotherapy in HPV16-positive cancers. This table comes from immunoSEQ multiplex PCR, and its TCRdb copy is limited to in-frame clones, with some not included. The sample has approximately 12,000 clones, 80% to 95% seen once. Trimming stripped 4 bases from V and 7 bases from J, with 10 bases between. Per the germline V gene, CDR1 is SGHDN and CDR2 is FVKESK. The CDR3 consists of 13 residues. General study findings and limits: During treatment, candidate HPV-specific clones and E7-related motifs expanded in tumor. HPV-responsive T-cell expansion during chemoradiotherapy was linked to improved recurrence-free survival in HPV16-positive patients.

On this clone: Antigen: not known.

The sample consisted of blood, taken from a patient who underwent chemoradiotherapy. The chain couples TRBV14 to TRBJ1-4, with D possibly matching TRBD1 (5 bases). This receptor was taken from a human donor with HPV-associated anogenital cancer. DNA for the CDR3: TGTGCCAGCAGCCGGGGGGGGAGTGAAAAACTGTTTTTT. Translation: CASSRGGSEKLFF.